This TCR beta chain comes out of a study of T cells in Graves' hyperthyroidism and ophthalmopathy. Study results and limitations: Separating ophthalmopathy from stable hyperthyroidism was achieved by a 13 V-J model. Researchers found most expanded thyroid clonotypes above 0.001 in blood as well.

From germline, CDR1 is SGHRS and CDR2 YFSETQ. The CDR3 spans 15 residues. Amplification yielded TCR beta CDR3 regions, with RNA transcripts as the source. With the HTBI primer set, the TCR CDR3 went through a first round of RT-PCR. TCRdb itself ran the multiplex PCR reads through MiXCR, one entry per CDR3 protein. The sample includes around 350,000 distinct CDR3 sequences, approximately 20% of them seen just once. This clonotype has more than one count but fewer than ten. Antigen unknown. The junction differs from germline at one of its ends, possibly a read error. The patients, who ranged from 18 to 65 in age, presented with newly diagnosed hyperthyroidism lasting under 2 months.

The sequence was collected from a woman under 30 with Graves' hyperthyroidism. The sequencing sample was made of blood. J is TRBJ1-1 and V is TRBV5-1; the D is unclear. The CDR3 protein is CASSLLVATNTEACF. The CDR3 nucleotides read TGCGCCAGCAGCTTGTTAGTGGCTACGAACACTGAAGCTTGCTTT.